The 14 T cell receptor beta chains in this list originate from one sample, sequenced in a study of neurological immune-mediated disorders. MiXCR was run by TCRdb on the 5' RACE reads, yielding one entry per CDR3 protein. The table has more than 30,000 distinct CDR3 sequences, about an eighth seen once. Described time point: technical triplicate 2. Sequences were obtained from CD4+ T cells from blood. Receptors originate from a female donor with HTLV-1-associated myelopathy (HAM/TSP).

V usage is TRBV7-2 and J usage is TRBJ2-3, with a weak D call TRBD2 (6 bases). Germline CDR1 SGHTA, CDR2 FQGNSA. Between the trimmed V and J ends, which lost 5 bases and 0 bases, there was a span of 15 bases. This CDR3 contains 16 residues. The CDR3 DNA is TGTGCCAGCAGCCCAGCTTACGGGGGAAGCACAGATACGCAGTATTTT. This codes for CASSPAYGGSTDTQYF. The full variable domain, its missing parts supplied by reference TRBV7-2 and TRBJ2-3, is GAGVSQSPSNKVTEKGKDVELRCDPISGHTALYWYRQSLGQGLEFLIYFQGNSAPDKSGLPSDRFSAERTGGSVSTLTIQRTQQEDSAVYLCASSPAYGGSTDTQYFGPGTRLTVL.

There are many counts of this clonotype. V gene TRBV5-1 combines with J gene TRBJ2-2; no clear D gene. This CDR3 spans 15 amino acids. Trimming took 2 bases from V and 1 from J, leaving 9 bases between them. Looked up from germline, CDR1 is SGHRS and CDR2 is YFSETQ. The CDR3 DNA sequence: TGCGCCAGCAGCTTTACAGCTGGGAACACCGGGGAGCTGTTTTTT. Protein product: CASSFTAGNTGELFF.

The rearrangement links TRBV2 to TRBJ1-2, with D tentatively TRBD1 (6 bases). The germline gives CDR1 SNHLY, CDR2 FYNNEI. V lost 6 bases and J 8 bases, leaving 25 bases between the germline ends. This CDR3 has 16 residues. CDR3 in DNA: TGTGCCAGCAGAGGGGGAACGGACGCCCCGACCGGGGGCTACACCTTC. Its translation: CASRGGTDAPTGGYTF.

This clonotype has ten or more counts. The rearrangement links TRBV15 to TRBJ2-1, with 8 positions matching TRBD2. This CDR3 comprises 17 residues. The germline V gene has CDR1 LNHNV and CDR2 YYDKDF (reference sequence). The V segment lost 3 bases and the J segment 0 bases; nucleotides outside the gene matches: 7. DNA of the CDR3: TGTGCCACCAGCAGGCCGGGGGGGGCACACTCCTACAATGAGCAGTTCTTC. Its protein product is CATSRPGGAHSYNEQFF.

Many counts were recorded for this clonotype. This rearrangement joins TRBV12-3 or TRBV12-4 to TRBJ2-6, with D tentatively TRBD1 or TRBD2 (5 bases each). V shed 7 bases and J shed 2 bases, with 12 bases lying between them. CDR3 length: 15 residues. The CDR3, as DNA: TGTGCCAGCACGGAGGCAGGGACTGGGGCCAACGTCCTGACTTTC. Translation gives CASTEAGTGANVLTF.

Many counts were recorded for this clonotype. The chain joins TRBV6-8 to TRBJ2-3; the match to TRBD2 covers 10 bases. Germline-derived CDR1 and CDR2 are MNHGY and SAAAGT. CDR3 size: 19 residues. Trimming at V came to 3 bases and at J to 2 bases, leaving 14 bases not matched to a gene. The CDR3 loop is CASSYLLAGRRRNTDTQYF. CDR3 in DNA: TGTGCCAGCAGTTATTTACTAGCGGGAAGAAGGAGGAACACAGATACGCAGTATTTT.

V usage is TRBV7-9 and J usage is TRBJ1-5, with D maybe TRBD1 (5 bases). CDR1 is SEHNR and CDR2 is FQNEAQ in the germline V gene (reference sequence). The CDR3 has 13 residues. The V and J ends lost 1 base and 7 bases respectively, with 8 bases between them. CDR3: CASSLGGDQPQHF. For the CDR3, the DNA is TGTGCCAGCAGCTTAGGTGGGGACCAGCCCCAGCATTTT.

This clonotype showed up just a few times. The chain joins TRBV7-2 to TRBJ2-7; TRBD2 agrees at 13 bases. The CDR3 contains 16 residues. Germline assignment: CDR1 SGHTA and CDR2 FQGNSA. V lost 4 bases to trimming and J lost 5 bases; unmatched junction nucleotides: 8. The CDR3 DNA is TGTGCCAGCAGCTCAAGGACTAGCGGGGGTCTCCACGAGCAGTACTTC. It yields the protein CASSSRTSGGLHEQYF. The variable domain in full, completed from reference TRBV7-2 and TRBJ2-7, reads GAGVSQSPSNKVTEKGKDVELRCDPISGHTALYWYRQSLGQGLEFLIYFQGNSAPDKSGLPSDRFSAERTGGSVSTLTIQRTQQEDSAVYLCASSSRTSGGLHEQYFGPGTRLTVT.

This clonotype occurred many times. V and J are TRBV11-2 and TRBJ2-7; TRBD1 matches 7 bases. The V gene end was trimmed by 7 bases and the J gene end by 1 base; junction bases not matched to a gene: 4. Germline V gene sequence: CDR1 SGHAT, CDR2 FQNNGV. This CDR3 is built from 13 residues. Here the CDR3 DNA reads TGTGCCAGCAACTCACAGGGGTCCTACGAGCAGTACTTC. The encoded protein is CASNSQGSYEQYF. The full variable domain, with the rest looked up from reference TRBV11-2 and TRBJ2-7, is EAGVAQSPRYKIIEKRQSVAFWCNPISGHATLYWYQQILGQGPKLLIQFQNNGVVDDSQLPKDRFSAERLKGVDSTLKIQPAKLEDSAVYLCASNSQGSYEQYFGPGTRLTVT.

This clonotype occurred many times. The rearrangement joins TRBV20-1 to TRBJ2-1; TRBD2 agrees at 10 bases. The V segment lost 2 bases and the J segment 8 bases; nucleotides outside the gene matches: 6. Germline assignment: CDR1 DFQATT and CDR2 SNEGSKA (reference sequence). The CDR3 spans 14 residues. This CDR3 reads CSARSGGALDEQFF. CDR3 nucleotide sequence: TGCAGTGCTAGAAGCGGGGGGGCATTGGATGAGCAGTTCTTC.

V is TRBV12-3 or TRBV12-4 and J is TRBJ2-1; no clear D. V lost 7 bases, J lost 1 base, and 14 bases lay in between. CDR3 size: 15 residues. CDR3 sequence reads: CASNRKGGSYNEQFF. Here the CDR3 DNA reads TGTGCCAGCAATCGGAAGGGCGGTTCCTACAATGAGCAGTTCTTC.

This clonotype has at least ten counts. The chain is built from TRBV7-3 and TRBJ2-7, with a weak D call TRBD2 (8 bases). CDR3 length: 16 amino acids. CDR1 and CDR2 from the germline V gene are SGHTA and FQGTGA. V was cut by 5 bases and J by 7 bases, with 24 bases left in between. The CDR3 DNA reads as TGTGCCAGCAGCCGGGGAGGGGGCCCGATAGCGGGGGAGCAGTACTTC. It translates to CASSRGGGPIAGEQYF.

On this clonotype: An end of the junction differs from the germline gene, which may be a read error. CDR3 nucleotides: TGTGCTAGCAGCTCAGGGTACACCGGGGAGCTGTTTTTT. Amino acid sequence: CASSSGYTGELFF. V is TRBV7-7 and J is TRBJ2-2, with D tentatively TRBD1 (5 bases). The CDR3 has 13 residues. The germline gives CDR1 SSHAT, CDR2 FNYEAQ (reference sequence).

This clonotype was observed many times. V gene TRBV7-2 combines with J gene TRBJ2-7; either TRBD1 or TRBD2 may supply D (5 bases each). This CDR3 is built from 16 residues. Trimming took off 2 bases at V and 3 bases at J, with 17 bases between the two ends. Looked up from germline, CDR1 is SGHTA and CDR2 is FQGNSA. CDR3 in DNA: TGTGCCAGCAGCTTATGGGTGGACCCTGGGGGCTACGAGCAGTACTTC. Residues: CASSLWVDPGGYEQYF.